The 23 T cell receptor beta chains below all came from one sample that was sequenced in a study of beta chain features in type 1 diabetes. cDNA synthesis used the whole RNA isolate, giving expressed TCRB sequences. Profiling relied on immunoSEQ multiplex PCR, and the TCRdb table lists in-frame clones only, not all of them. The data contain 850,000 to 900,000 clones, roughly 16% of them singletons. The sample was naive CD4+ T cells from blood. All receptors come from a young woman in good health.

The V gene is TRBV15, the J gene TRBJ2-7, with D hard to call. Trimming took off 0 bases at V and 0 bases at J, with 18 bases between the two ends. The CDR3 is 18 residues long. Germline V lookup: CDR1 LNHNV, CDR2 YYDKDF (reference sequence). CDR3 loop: CATSREGQVSPSSYEQYF. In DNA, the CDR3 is TGTGCCACCAGCAGAGAGGGCCAGGTTTCTCCAAGCTCCTACGAGCAGTACTTC.

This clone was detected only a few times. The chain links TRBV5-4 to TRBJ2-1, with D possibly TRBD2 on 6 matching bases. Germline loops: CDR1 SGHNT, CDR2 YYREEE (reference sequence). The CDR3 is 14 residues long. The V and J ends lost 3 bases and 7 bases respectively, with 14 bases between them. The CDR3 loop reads CASSSSGLSNEQFF. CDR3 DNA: TGTGCCAGCAGCTCCTCGGGACTCTCTAATGAGCAGTTCTTC.

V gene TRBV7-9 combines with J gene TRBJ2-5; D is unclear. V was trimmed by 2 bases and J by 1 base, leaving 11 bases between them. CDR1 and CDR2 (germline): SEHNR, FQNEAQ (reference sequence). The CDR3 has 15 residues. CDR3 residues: CASSLIPAVQETQYF. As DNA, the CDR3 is TGTGCCAGCAGCTTAATTCCGGCGGTCCAAGAGACCCAGTACTTC.

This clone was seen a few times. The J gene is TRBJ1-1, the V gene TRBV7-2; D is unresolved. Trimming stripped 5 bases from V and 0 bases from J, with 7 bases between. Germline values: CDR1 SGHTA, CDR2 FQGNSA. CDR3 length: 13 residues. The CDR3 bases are TGTGCCAGCAGCAACGGGGTGAACACTGAAGCTTTCTTT. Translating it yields CASSNGVNTEAFF.

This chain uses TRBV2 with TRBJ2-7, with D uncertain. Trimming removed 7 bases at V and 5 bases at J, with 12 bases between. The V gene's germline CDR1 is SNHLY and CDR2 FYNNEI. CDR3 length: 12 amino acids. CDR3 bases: TGTGCCAGCACCCAAAGTGGGGACGAGCAGTACTTC. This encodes CASTQSGDEQYF.

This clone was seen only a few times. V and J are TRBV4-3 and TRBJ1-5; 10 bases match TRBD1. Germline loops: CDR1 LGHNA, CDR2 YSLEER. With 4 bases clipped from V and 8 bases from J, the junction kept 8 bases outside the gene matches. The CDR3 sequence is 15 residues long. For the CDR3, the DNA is TGCGCCAGCAGCCCGTATCCCGGACAGGGGGAGCCCCAGCATTTT. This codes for CASSPYPGQGEPQHF.

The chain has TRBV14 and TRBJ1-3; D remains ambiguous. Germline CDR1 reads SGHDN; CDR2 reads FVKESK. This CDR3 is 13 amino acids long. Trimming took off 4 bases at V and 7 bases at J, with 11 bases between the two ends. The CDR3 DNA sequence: TGTGCCAGCAGCCGGACTCTTTTGAACACCATATATTTT. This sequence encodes CASSRTLLNTIYF.

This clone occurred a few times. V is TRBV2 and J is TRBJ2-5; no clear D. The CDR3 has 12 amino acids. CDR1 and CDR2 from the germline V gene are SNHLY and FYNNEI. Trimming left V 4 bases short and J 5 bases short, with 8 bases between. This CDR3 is CASSVRTETQYF. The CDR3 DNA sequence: TGTGCCAGCAGTGTTAGAACGGAGACCCAGTACTTC. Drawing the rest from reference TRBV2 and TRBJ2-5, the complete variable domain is EPEVTQTPSHQVTQMGQEVILRCVPISNHLYFYWYRQILGQKVEFLVSFYNNEISEKSEIFDDQFSVERPDGSNFTLKIRSTKLEDSAMYFCASSVRTETQYFGPGTRLLVL.

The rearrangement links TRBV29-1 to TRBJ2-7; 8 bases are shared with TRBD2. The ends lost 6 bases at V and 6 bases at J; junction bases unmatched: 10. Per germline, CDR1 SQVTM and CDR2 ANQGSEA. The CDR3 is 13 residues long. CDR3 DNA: TGCAGCGTCATAGCGGGAACAAGAACCGAGCAGTACTTC. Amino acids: CSVIAGTRTEQYF.

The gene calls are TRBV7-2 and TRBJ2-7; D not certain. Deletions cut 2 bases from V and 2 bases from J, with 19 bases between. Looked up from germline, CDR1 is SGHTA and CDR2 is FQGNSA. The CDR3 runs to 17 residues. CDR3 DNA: TGTGCCAGCAGCTTATTACCCGGTTTGGCGGTACCCTACGAGCAGTACTTC. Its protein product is CASSLLPGLAVPYEQYF.

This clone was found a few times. The CDR3 loop reads CASSQPGQEITEAFF. CDR3 in DNA: TGCGCCAGCAGCCAACCCGGACAGGAAATCACTGAAGCTTTCTTT. V usage is TRBV4-3 and J usage is TRBJ1-1; the match to TRBD1 covers 7 bases. Per the germline V gene, CDR1 is LGHNA and CDR2 is YSLEER. After removal of 2 bases from V and 4 bases from J, the junction contained 7 bases not matched to a gene. CDR3 length: 15 residues.

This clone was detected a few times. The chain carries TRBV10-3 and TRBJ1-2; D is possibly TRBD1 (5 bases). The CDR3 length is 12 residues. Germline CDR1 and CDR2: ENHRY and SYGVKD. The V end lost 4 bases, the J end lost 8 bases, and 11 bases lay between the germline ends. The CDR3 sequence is CAISGTGQGYTF. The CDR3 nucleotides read TGTGCCATCAGTGGAACAGGACAAGGCTACACCTTC.

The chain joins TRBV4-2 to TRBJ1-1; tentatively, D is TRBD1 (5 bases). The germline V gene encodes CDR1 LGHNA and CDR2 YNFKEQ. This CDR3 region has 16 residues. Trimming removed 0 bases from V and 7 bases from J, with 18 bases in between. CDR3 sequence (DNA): TGTGCCAGCAGCCAAGACCCCCCGGGACGCGAGGGTGAAGCTTTCTTT. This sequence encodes CASSQDPPGREGEAFF.

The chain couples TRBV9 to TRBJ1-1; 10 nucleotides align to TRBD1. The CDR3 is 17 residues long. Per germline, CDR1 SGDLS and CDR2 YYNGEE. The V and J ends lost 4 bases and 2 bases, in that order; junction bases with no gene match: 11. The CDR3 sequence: CASSPTDRGRLNTEAFF. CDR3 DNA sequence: TGTGCCAGCAGCCCAACGGACAGGGGGAGACTTAACACTGAAGCTTTCTTT.

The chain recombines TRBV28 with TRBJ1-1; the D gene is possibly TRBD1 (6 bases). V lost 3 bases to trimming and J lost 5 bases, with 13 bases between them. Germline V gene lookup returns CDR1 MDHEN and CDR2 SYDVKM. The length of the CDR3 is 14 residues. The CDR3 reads CASSFPTGITEAFF. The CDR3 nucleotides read TGTGCCAGCAGTTTTCCAACAGGGATAACTGAAGCTTTCTTT.

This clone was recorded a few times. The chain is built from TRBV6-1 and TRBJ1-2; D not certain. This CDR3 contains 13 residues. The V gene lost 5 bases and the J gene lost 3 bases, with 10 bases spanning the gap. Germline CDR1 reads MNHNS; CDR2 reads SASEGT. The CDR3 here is CASSSGVDYGYTF. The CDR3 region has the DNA TGTGCCAGCAGTAGCGGAGTTGACTATGGCTACACCTTC.

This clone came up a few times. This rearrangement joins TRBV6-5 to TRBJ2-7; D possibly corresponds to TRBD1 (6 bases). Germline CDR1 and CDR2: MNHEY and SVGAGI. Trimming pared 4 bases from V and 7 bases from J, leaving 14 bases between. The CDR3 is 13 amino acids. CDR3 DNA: TGTGCCAGCAGTTCTCCCGCAGGGGATGAGCAGTACTTC. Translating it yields CASSSPAGDEQYF.

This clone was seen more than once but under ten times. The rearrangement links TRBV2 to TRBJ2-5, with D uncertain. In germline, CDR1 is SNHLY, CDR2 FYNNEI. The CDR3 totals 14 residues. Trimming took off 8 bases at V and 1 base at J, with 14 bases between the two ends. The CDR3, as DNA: TGTGCCAGCGCCCGAATACTGATCCAAGAGACCCAGTACTTC. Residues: CASARILIQETQYF.

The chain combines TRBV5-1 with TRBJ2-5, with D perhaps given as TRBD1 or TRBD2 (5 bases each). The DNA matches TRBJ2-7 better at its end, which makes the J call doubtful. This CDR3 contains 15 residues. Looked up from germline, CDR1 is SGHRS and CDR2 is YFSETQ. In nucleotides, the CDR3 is TGCGCCAGCAGCTTGGGGGACGGAGGAACCTACGAGCAGTACTTC. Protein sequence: CASSLGDGGTYEQYF.

CDR3 in DNA: TGTGCCAGCAGGGCCGGACAGTTGATTAGCACAGATACGCAGTATTTT. Encoded protein: CASRAGQLISTDTQYF. The chain has TRBV6-6 and TRBJ2-3; perhaps TRBD1 as D (6 bases). Germline V gene data show CDR1 as MNHNY and CDR2 as SVGAGI (reference sequence). Trimming left V 6 bases short and J 0 bases short, with 16 bases between. The CDR3 is 16 amino acids.

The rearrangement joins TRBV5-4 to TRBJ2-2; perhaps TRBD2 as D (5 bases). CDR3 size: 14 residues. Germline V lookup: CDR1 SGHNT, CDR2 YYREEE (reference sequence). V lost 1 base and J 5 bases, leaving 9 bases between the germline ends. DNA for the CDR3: TGTGCCAGCAGCTTGCTAGCCGGGACCGGGGAGCTGTTTTTT. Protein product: CASSLLAGTGELFF.

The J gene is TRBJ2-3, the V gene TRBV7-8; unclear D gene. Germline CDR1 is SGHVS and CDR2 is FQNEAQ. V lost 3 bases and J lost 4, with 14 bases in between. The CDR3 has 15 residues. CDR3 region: CASSLGQAGADTQYF. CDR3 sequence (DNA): TGTGCCAGCAGCTTGGGCCAAGCCGGCGCAGATACGCAGTATTTT. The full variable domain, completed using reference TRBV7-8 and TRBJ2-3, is GAGVSQSPRYKVAKRGQDVALRCDPISGHVSLFWYQQALGQGPEFLTYFQNEAQLDKSGLPSDRFFAERPEGSVSTLKIQRTQQEDSAVYLCASSLGQAGADTQYFGPGTRLTVL.

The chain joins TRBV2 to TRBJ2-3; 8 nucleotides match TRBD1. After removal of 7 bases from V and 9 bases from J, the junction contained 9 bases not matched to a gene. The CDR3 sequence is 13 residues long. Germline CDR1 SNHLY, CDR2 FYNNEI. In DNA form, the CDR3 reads TGTGCCAGCACTTGGACAGGGCAGCAAACGCAGTATTTT. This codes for CASTWTGQQTQYF. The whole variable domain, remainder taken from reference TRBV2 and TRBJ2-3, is EPEVTQTPSHQVTQMGQEVILRCVPISNHLYFYWYRQILGQKVEFLVSFYNNEISEKSEIFDDQFSVERPDGSNFTLKIRSTKLEDSAMYFCASTWTGQQTQYFGPGTRLTVL.